This passage covers 6 T cell receptor beta chains from one sample sequenced in a study of technical replicates of blood from a few donors. The assay was immunoSEQ multiplex PCR, and TCRdb's table has in-frame clones only and misses some. The sample shows 60,000 to 90,000 clones, approximately 96% of them seen only once. Sequencing used T cells isolated from PBMCs. Receptors were obtained from a human donor in good health.

The J gene is TRBJ2-7, the V gene TRBV6-5, with TRBD1 matching 10 bases. V was pared by 2 bases and J by 4 bases, with 5 bases of the junction left unmatched. This CDR3 region has 15 residues. CDR1 and CDR2 from the germline V gene are MNHEY and SVGAGI. The CDR3 protein is CASSYAGTGEYEQYF. CDR3 bases: TGTGCCAGCAGTTACGCCGGGACAGGGGAGTACGAGCAGTACTTC.

This clone was seen once. The chain has TRBV5-1 and TRBJ2-2; 7 nucleotides agree with TRBD1. CDR3 length: 16 amino acids. Per germline, CDR1 SGHRS and CDR2 YFSETQ. V lost 3 bases, J lost 4 bases, and 9 bases stayed unmatched. The CDR3 DNA reads as TGCGCCAGCAGCTCCCTCCAGGCAGGGGGCACCGGGGAGCTGTTTTTT. Residues: CASSSLQAGGTGELFF.

This chain links TRBV5-6 with TRBJ2-5, with D perhaps TRBD2 (7 bases). The CDR3 extends over 16 amino acids. CDR1 and CDR2 (germline): SGHDT, YYEEEE. V gave up 4 bases and J gave up 5 bases, with 21 bases separating them. The CDR3 DNA reads TGTGCCAGCAGCGTCAAACTACAGGGAGGGACGGAGACCCAGTACTTC. This encodes CASSVKLQGGTETQYF.

The J gene is TRBJ2-7, the V gene TRBV15; D uncertain. V lost 5 bases to trimming and J lost 3 bases, with 11 bases between them. This CDR3 contains 13 residues. Germline V gene lookup returns CDR1 LNHNV and CDR2 YYDKDF (reference sequence). The CDR3 spells CATSHISSYEQYF. DNA for the CDR3: TGTGCCACCAGCCATATCTCGAGCTACGAGCAGTACTTC.

V and J are TRBV7-9 and TRBJ1-5, with a weak D call TRBD1 (5 bases). Trimming stripped 4 bases from V and 3 bases from J, with 22 bases between. Germline CDR1 reads SEHNR; CDR2 reads FQNEAQ (reference sequence). This CDR3 is 18 amino acids long. For the CDR3, the DNA is TGTGCCAGCAGCTGCTATATAATTAGGGAAGGGGACAATCAGCCCCAGCATTTT. The encoded protein is CASSCYIIREGDNQPQHF.

The J gene is TRBJ2-7, the V gene TRBV25-1; tentative D call: TRBD2 (5 bases). CDR1 MGHDK and CDR2 SYGVNS come from the germline V gene. The CDR3 extends over 18 amino acids. The germline V and J ends were trimmed by 3 bases and 1 base, with 22 bases remaining between them. CDR3 region: CASSDLTLGGLGSYEQYF. The CDR3 nucleotides are TGTGCCAGCAGTGACCTTACTCTAGGCGGACTTGGATCCTACGAGCAGTACTTC.